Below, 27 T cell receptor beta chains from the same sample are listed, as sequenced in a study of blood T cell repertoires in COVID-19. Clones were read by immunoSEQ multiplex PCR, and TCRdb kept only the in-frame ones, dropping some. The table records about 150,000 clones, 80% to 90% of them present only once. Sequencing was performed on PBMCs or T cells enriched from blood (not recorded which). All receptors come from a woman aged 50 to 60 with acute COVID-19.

CDR3: CASSDVLTGWGEKLFF. Here the CDR3 DNA reads TGTGCCAGCAGCGACGTCCTGACAGGGTGGGGTGAAAAACTGTTTTTT. This sequence joins TRBV7-9 and TRBJ1-4, with 7 positions matching TRBD1. After removal of 5 bases from V and 7 bases from J, the junction contained 13 bases not matched to a gene. Germline CDR1 SEHNR, CDR2 FQNEAQ (reference sequence). The length of the CDR3 is 16 residues.

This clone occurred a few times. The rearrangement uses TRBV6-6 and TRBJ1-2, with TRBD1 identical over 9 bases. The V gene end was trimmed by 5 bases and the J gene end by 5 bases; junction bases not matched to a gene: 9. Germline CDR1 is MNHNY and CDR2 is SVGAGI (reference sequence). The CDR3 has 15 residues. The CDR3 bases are TGTGCCAGCAGTCGGAGGACAGGGGATGGGTATGGCTACACCTTC. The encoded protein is CASSRRTGDGYGYTF.

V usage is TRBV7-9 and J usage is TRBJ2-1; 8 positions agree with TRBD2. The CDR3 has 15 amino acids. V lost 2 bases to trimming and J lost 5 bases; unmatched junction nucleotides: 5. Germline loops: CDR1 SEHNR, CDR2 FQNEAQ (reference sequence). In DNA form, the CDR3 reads TGTGCCAGCAGCTTAAGGGGACTAGGAAACAATGAGCAGTTCTTC. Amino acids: CASSLRGLGNNEQFF.

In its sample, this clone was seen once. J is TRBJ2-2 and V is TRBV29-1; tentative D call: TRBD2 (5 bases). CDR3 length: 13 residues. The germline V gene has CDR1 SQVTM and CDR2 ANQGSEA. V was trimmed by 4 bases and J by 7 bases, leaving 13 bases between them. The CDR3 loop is CSVGSSPVGELFF. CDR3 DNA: TGCAGCGTTGGGTCTAGCCCAGTCGGGGAGCTGTTTTTT.

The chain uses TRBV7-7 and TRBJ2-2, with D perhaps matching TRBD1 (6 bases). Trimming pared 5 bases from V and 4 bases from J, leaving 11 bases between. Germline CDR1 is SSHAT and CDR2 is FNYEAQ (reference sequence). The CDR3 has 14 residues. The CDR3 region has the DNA TGTGCCAGCAGCCAAGGACAGCTCACCGGGGAGCTGTTTTTT. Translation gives CASSQGQLTGELFF.

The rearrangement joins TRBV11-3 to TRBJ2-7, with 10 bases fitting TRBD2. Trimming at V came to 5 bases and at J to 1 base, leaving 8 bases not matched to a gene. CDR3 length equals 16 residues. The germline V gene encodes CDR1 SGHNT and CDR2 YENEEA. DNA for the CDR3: TGTGCCAGCAGCGGCGGGACTAGCGAACGTTCCTACGAGCAGTACTTC. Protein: CASSGGTSERSYEQYF.

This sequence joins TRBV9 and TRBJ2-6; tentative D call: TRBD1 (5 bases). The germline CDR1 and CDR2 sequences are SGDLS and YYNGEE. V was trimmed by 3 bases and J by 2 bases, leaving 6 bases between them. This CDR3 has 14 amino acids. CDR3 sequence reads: CASSAGTGANVLTF. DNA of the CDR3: TGTGCCAGCAGCGCAGGGACTGGGGCCAACGTCCTGACTTTC.

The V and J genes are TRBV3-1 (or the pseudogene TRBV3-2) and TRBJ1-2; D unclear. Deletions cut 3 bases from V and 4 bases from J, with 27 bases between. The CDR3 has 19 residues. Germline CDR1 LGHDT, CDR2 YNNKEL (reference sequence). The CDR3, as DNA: TGTGCCAGCAGCCACCGACGGGTAGGCCAGTCCTTTTCAAGCTATGGCTACACCTTC. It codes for CASSHRRVGQSFSSYGYTF.

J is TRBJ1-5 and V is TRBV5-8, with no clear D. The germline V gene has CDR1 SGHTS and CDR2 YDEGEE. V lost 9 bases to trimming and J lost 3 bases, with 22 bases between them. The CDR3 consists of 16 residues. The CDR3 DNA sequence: TGTGCCACCGACCTTAAAGACAAGTACCTCAATCAGCCCCAGCATTTT. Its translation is CATDLKDKYLNQPQHF.

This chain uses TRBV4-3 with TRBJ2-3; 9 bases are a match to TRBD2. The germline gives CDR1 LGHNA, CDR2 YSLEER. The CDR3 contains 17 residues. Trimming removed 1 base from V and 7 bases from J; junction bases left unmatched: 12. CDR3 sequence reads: CASSQAGRGRASNTQYF. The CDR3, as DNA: TGCGCCAGCAGCCAAGCTGGTCGCGGGAGGGCCTCAAATACGCAGTATTTT.

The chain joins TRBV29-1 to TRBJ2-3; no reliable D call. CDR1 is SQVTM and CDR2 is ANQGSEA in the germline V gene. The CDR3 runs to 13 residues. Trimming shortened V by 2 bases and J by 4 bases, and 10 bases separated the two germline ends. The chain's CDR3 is CSVEIPGPDTQYF. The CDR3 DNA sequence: TGCAGCGTTGAAATACCAGGCCCAGATACGCAGTATTTT.

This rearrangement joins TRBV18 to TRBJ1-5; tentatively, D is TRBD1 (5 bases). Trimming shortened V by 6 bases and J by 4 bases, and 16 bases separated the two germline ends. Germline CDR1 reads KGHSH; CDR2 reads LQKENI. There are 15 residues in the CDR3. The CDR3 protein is CASSPTGNQNQPQHF. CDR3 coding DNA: TGTGCCAGCTCGCCAACAGGAAATCAGAATCAGCCCCAGCATTTT.

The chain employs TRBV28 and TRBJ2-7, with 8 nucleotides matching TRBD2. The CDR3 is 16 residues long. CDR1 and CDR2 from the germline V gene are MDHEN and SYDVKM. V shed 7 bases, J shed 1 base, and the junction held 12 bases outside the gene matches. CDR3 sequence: CASNGGGLADSYEQYF. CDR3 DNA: TGTGCCAGCAACGGAGGAGGACTAGCCGATTCCTACGAGCAGTACTTC.

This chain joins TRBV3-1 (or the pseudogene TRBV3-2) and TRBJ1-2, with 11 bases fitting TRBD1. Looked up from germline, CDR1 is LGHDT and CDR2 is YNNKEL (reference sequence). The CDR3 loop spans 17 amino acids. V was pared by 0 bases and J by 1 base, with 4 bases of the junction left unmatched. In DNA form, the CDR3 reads TGTGCCAGCAGCCAAGATATGGGGACAGGGGGTAACTATGGCTACACCTTC. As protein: CASSQDMGTGGNYGYTF.

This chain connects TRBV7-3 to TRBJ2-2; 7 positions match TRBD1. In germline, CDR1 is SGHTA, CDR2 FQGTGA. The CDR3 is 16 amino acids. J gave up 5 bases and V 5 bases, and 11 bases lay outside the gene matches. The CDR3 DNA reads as TGTGCCAGCAGCCCCGAGGGACAGATAAAGACCGGGGAGCTGTTTTTT. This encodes CASSPEGQIKTGELFF.

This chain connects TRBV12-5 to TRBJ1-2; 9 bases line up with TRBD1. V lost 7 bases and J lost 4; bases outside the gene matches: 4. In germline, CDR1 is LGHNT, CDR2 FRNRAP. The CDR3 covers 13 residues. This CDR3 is CASARTGAYGYTF. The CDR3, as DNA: TGTGCTAGTGCCAGGACAGGGGCCTATGGCTACACCTTC.

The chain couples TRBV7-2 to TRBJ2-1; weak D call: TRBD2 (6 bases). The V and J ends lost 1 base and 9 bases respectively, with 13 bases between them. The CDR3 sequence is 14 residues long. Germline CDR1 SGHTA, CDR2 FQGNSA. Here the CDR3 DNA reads TGTGCCAGCAGCTTAGGTCCGGAGGGCAGTGAGCAGTTCTTC. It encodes CASSLGPEGSEQFF.

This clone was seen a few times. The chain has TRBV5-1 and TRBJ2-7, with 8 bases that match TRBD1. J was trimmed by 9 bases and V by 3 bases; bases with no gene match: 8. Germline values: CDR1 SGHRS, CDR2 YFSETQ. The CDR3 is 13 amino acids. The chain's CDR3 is CASSSKQGVGQYF. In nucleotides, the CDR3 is TGCGCCAGCAGCTCAAAACAGGGGGTCGGGCAGTACTTC. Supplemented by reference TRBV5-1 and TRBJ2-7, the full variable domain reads KAGVTQTPRYLIKTRGQQVTLSCSPISGHRSVSWYQQTPGQGLQFLFEYFSETQRNKGNFPGRFSGRQFSNSRSEMNVSTLELGDSALYLCASSSKQGVGQYFGPGTRLTVT.

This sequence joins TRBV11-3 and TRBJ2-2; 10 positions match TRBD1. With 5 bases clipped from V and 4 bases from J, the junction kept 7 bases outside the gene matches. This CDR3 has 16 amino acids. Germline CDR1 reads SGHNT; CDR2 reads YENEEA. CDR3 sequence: CASSPRTGGGTGELFF. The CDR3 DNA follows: TGTGCCAGCAGCCCCCGGACAGGGGGGGGCACCGGGGAGCTGTTTTTT. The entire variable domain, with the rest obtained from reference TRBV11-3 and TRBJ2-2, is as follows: EAGVVQSPRYKIIEKKQPVAFWCNPISGHNTLYWYLQNLGQGPELLIRYENEEAVDDSQLPKDRFSAERLKGVDSTLKIQPAELGDSAVYLCASSPRTGGGTGELFFGEGSRLTVL.

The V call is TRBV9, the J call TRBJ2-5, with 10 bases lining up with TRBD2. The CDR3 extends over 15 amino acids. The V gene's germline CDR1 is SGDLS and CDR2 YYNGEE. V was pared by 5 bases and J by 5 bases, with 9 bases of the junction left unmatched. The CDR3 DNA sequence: TGTGCCAGCAGTAAGCGGGAGGGGATCGGCGAGACCCAGTACTTC. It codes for CASSKREGIGETQYF.

DNA for the CDR3: TGTGCCAGTAGCCCTGGACAGCTAATATCCCTCCACTTT. Protein product: CASSPGQLISLHF. The chain joins TRBV19 to TRBJ1-6; maybe TRBD1 (6 bases). V lost 6 bases and J lost 14, with 17 bases in between. CDR3 size: 13 residues. Germline values: CDR1 LNHDA, CDR2 SQIVND (reference sequence).

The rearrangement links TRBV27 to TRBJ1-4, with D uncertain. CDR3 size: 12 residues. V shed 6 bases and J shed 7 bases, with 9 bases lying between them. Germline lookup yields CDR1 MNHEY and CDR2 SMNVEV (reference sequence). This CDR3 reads CASRGGGEKLFF. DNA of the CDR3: TGTGCCAGCAGAGGAGGAGGTGAAAAACTGTTTTTT.

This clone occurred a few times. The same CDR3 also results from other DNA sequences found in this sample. The CDR3 region has the DNA TGTGCCAGCAGCTTATCCCAGGGGGCGTCGGGCACTGAAGCTTTCTTT. This codes for CASSLSQGASGTEAFF. The chain combines TRBV7-9 with TRBJ1-1, with TRBD1 matching over 8 bases. V dropped 2 bases and J dropped 4; count of bases not matched to a gene: 9. Germline V lookup: CDR1 SEHNR, CDR2 FQNEAQ (reference sequence). The CDR3 is 16 residues long.

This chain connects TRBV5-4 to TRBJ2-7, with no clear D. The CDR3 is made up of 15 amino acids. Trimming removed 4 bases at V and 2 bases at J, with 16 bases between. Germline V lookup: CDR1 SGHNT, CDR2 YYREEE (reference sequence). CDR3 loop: CASSPSTGSPYEQYF. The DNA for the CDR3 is TGTGCCAGCAGCCCTTCCACCGGGTCTCCCTACGAGCAGTACTTC.

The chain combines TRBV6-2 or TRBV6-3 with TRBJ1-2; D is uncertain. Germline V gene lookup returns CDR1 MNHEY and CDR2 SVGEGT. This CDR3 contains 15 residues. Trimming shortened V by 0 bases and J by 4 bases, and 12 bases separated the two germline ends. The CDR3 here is CASSYSTVATYGYTF. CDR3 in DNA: TGTGCCAGCAGTTACTCCACAGTGGCCACCTATGGCTACACCTTC.

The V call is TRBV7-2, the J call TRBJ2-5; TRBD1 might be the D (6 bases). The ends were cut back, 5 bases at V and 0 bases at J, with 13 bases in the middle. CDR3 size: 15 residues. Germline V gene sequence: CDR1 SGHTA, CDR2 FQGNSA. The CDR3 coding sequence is TGTGCCAGCAGCCCCTCGAGGGGGAACCAAGAGACCCAGTACTTC. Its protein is CASSPSRGNQETQYF.

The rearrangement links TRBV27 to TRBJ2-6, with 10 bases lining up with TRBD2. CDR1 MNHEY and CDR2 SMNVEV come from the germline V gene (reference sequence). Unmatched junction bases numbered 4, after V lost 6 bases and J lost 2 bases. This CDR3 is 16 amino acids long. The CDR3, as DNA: TGTGCCAGCAGCCCTCTAGCGGGAGCTGGGGCCAACGTCCTGACTTTC. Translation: CASSPLAGAGANVLTF.